This T cell receptor (beta chain) derives from a study of T cell responses to AZD1222 COVID-19 vaccine. Study-wide points: Receipt of two AZD1222 doses was followed by a rise in Spike-specific TCR breadth and depth. Samples come after the peak T cell response, not at day 14. Close to half of all spike-specific TCRs reportedly target regions of the variants that are unmutated. Most donors were white British, females outnumbered males, and clonal diversity was possibly underestimated.

Sequenced by immunoSEQ multiplex PCR; TCRdb stores in-frame clones only, minus some. In the table there are about 120,000 clones, roughly 91% of which are singletons. With regard to this clone: Its antigen is not known.

V lost 3 bases to trimming and J lost 4 bases; unmatched junction nucleotides: 5. This CDR3 comprises 15 residues. Germline CDR1 and CDR2: MDHEN and SYDVKM. The chain combines TRBV28 with TRBJ1-2; 10 bases fit TRBD1. The clonotype was recovered from an adult in good health. Material: peripheral blood, obtained on day 0 of AZD1222 vaccination. CDR3 DNA: TGTGCCAGCAGTTTCTCCCGGACAGGGGGCTATGGCTACACCTTC. It is translated as CASSFSRTGGYGYTF.